This is a list of T cell receptor beta chains from one sample in a study of T cell responses to AZD1222 COVID-19 vaccine. The repertoire was sequenced with immunoSEQ multiplex PCR; TCRdb's copy has only in-frame clones and lacks some. The sample holds some 200,000 clones; roughly nine tenths are singletons and the top ten take about 3.5%. Sequenced material: peripheral blood, taken 28 days after the second AZD1222 dose. These receptors were taken from an adult who received the AZD1222 COVID-19 vaccine. The CDR3 runs from the conserved cysteine through the conserved F or W. D genes are given only for firm matches. A clone size is listed for some rows: how often the clone was seen (once, few, many), or a class if it is expanded.

D gene	clone size	V gene	J gene	CDR3 length	CDR3 DNA	CDR3 protein
-	-	TRBV4-3	TRBJ2-5	16	TGCGCCAGCAGCCTCCCTGAGAGGGAACCTGGGGAGACCCAGTACTTC	CASSLPEREPGETQYF
-	once	TRBV28	TRBJ2-4	18	TGTGCCAGCAGTGCAGATCCTAAAAGCCCTCTGACCAAAAACATTCAGTACTTC	CASSADPKSPLTKNIQYF
-	-	TRBV3-1/TRBV3-2	TRBJ2-7	13	TGTGCCAGCAGCCGAAGGGGGGGAGACGAGCAGTACTTC	CASSRRGGDEQYF
-	-	TRBV19	TRBJ1-6	17	TGTGCCAGTAGTATATACTCACGGGAGTCGGGAAATTCACCCCTCCACTTT	CASSIYSRESGNSPLHF
TRBD2	-	TRBV28	TRBJ2-1	16	TGTGCCAGCAGTCCTACTAGCGGGCCGTCCTACAATGAGCAGTTCTTC	CASSPTSGPSYNEQFF
TRBD1	-	TRBV28	TRBJ1-1	14	TGTGCCAGCGGCACTACAGGGGGCGCGACTGAAGCTTTCTTT	CASGTTGGATEAFF
-	-	TRBV15	TRBJ1-5	16	TGTGCCACCAGCAGGTTATACAGCCTGGGCAATCAGCCCCAGCATTTT	CATSRLYSLGNQPQHF
-	-	TRBV15	TRBJ2-7	16	TGTGCCACCAGCAGAGACCCAAGACTGGTAAACTACGAGCAGTACTTC	CATSRDPRLVNYEQYF
-	once	TRBV7-2	TRBJ1-1	14	TGTGCCAGCAGCTACGAAGGACGAAACACTGAAGCTTTCTTT	CASSYEGRNTEAFF
TRBD2	once	TRBV7-3	TRBJ2-2	18	TGTGCCAGCAGCTTATCAGGGACTAGCGGGATCCGGACCGGGGAGCTGTTTTTT	CASSLSGTSGIRTGELFF
TRBD1	-	TRBV19	TRBJ1-4	17	TGTGCCTCGAACCGGGGGGACAGGGGATCAACTAATGAAAAACTGTTTTTT	CASNRGDRGSTNEKLFF
TRBD1	few	TRBV4-1	TRBJ2-7	16	TGCGCCAGCAGCCAAGACCACGGACAGGCGGCCTACGAGCAGTACTTC	CASSQDHGQAAYEQYF
-	-	TRBV2	TRBJ1-1	14	TGTGCCAGCAGTGAATTGTCAGGCAGCACTGAAGCTTTCTTT	CASSELSGSTEAFF
-	-	TRBV28	TRBJ1-1	18	TGTGCCAGCAGTTTCCCTCTAGTCCTCGTCGGTCTGAACACTGAAGCTTTCTTT	CASSFPLVLVGLNTEAFF
TRBD1	-	TRBV4-1	TRBJ1-1	14	TGCGCCAGCAGCCCGGGACAGATAAACACTGAAGCTTTCTTT	CASSPGQINTEAFF
TRBD1	-	TRBV30	TRBJ2-6	19	TGTGCCTGGCGCCGGGACAGCCTCCTTTATTCCTCTGGGGCCAACGTCCTGACTTTC	CAWRRDSLLYSSGANVLTF
-	-	TRBV5-1	TRBJ2-1	13	TGCGCCAGCAGCTTCACTGGGTACAATGAGCAGTTCTTC	CASSFTGYNEQFF
TRBD2	-	TRBV19	TRBJ2-1	15	TGTGCCAGTAGTCTTTGGGGACTAGTCAACAATGAGCAGTTCTTC	CASSLWGLVNNEQFF
-	-	TRBV29-1	TRBJ1-2	13	TGCAGCGTTGAAGACGGGCCCCCTTATGGCTACACCTTC	CSVEDGPPYGYTF
-	-	TRBV6-5	TRBJ2-5	14	TGTGCCAGCAGTAAACAGGGTTGGGAAGAGACCCAGTACTTC	CASSKQGWEETQYF
-	-	TRBV4-1	TRBJ2-2	17	TGCGCCAGCAGCTTCGGGGACCTACTAAAACCTGCCGGGGAGCTGTTTTTT	CASSFGDLLKPAGELFF
TRBD1	-	TRBV7-3	TRBJ2-3	19	TGTGCCAGCAGCTTAGGAGTGGTCGGCAGGGGGTTCCGCACAGATACGCAGTATTTT	CASSLGVVGRGFRTDTQYF
-	-	TRBV11-3	TRBJ1-6	17	TGTGCCAGCAGCTTAGGCCTCGGCGCCTTTGGTAATTCACCCCTCCACTTT	CASSLGLGAFGNSPLHF
-	-	TRBV11-2	TRBJ1-1	13	TGTGCCAGCAGCTTAGAGGGGGACACTGAAGCTTTCTTT	CASSLEGDTEAFF
TRBD1	-	TRBV13	TRBJ2-1	16	TGTGCCAGCAGCTTAGTCGACGGGACAGTAAACAATGAGCAGTTCTTC	CASSLVDGTVNNEQFF
TRBD2	once	TRBV19	TRBJ2-3	15	TGTGCCAGTAGTATTCCACTAGCGGGAGCAGATACGCAGTATTTT	CASSIPLAGADTQYF
-	-	TRBV19	TRBJ2-1	13	TGTGCCAGTAGTCTGAGGGGATACAATGAGCAGTTCTTC	CASSLRGYNEQFF
-	-	TRBV6-1	TRBJ2-5	13	TGTGCCAGCAGTGAAGAGCCAGTTAGGACCCAGTACTTC	CASSEEPVRTQYF
-	-	TRBV6-1	TRBJ2-5	13	TGTGCCAGCAGTGAAACCGTACAAGAGACCCAGTACTTC	CASSETVQETQYF
-	-	TRBV10-3	TRBJ2-3	11	TGTGCCATCAGTGAGTCGATGTACCAGTATTTT	CAISESMYQYF
-	-	TRBV7-6	TRBJ1-5	13	TGTGCCAGCAGCTTAGCGGGGGCCCAGCCCCAGCATTTT	CASSLAGAQPQHF
TRBD1	-	TRBV24-1	TRBJ2-7	15	TGTGCCACCAGTGATCCAGGGACAGGGGAGAGCGAGCAGTACTTC	CATSDPGTGESEQYF
TRBD1	-	TRBV27	TRBJ1-2	12	TGTGCCAGCAGCCCGACAGGGTTGGGCTACACCTTC	CASSPTGLGYTF
-	-	TRBV5-1	TRBJ2-7	14	TGCGCCAGCAGCTTGGAGCCAGGGTTAGAGGAGCAGTACTTC	CASSLEPGLEEQYF
-	-	TRBV10-3	TRBJ2-5	13	TGTGCCATCAGTGAAGCCGGGGAGGAGACCCAGTACTTC	CAISEAGEETQYF
-	once	TRBV6-5	TRBJ2-5	16	TGTGCCAGCAGTTACGCGGCGGGAAGGAGCCAAGAGACCCAGTACTTC	CASSYAAGRSQETQYF
TRBD1	-	TRBV29-1	TRBJ1-2	13	TGCAGCGGATGGACAGGGGAGAACTATGGCTACACCTTC	CSGWTGENYGYTF
TRBD2	-	TRBV11-2	TRBJ2-1	16	TGTGCCAGCAGCTTAGGGAAGGGACTAGCGGTTAATGAGCAGTTCTTC	CASSLGKGLAVNEQFF
-	-	TRBV13	TRBJ2-2	13	TGTGCCAGCAGCCGAACAGGAACCGGGGAGCTGTTTTTT	CASSRTGTGELFF
-	-	TRBV19	TRBJ1-6	12	TGTGCCAGTAGTCTCCTCAATTCACCCCTCCACTTT	CASSLLNSPLHF
TRBD1	-	TRBV27	TRBJ1-5	15	TGTGCCAGCAGCTCGGGACAGCTTGGGAATCAGCCCCAGCATTTT	CASSSGQLGNQPQHF
-	-	TRBV28	TRBJ1-2	15	TGTGCCAGCAGGTCCTCGTCGGGAGCTAACTATGGCTACACCTTC	CASRSSSGANYGYTF
-	-	TRBV28	TRBJ1-1	12	TGTGCCAGCAGTTTCCGTGGGATCGAAGCTTTCTTT	CASSFRGIEAFF
TRBD1	-	TRBV6-6	TRBJ1-2	13	TGTGCCAGCACACAGGGGGGTATTCGGGGCTACACCTTC	CASTQGGIRGYTF
-	-	TRBV7-8	TRBJ2-7	16	TGTGCCAGCAGCTTAGGGACGACATTACAAGGCTACGAGCAGTACTTC	CASSLGTTLQGYEQYF
TRBD1	-	TRBV15	TRBJ1-2	13	TGTGCCACAAGACAGGGACTCAGCTATGGCTACACCTTC	CATRQGLSYGYTF
-	-	TRBV3-1/TRBV3-2	TRBJ2-1	14	TGTGCCAGCAGGATACTAGCCTCCTCTGATGAGCAGTTCTTC	CASRILASSDEQFF
TRBD1	-	TRBV28	TRBJ1-4	17	TGTGCCAGCAGTTCTAAAAGACAGGGCTTGGCTAATGAAAAACTGTTTTTT	CASSSKRQGLANEKLFF
TRBD1	-	TRBV28	TRBJ2-7	14	TGTGCCAGCTATCCAACGGGACAGAGCTACGAGCAGTACTTC	CASYPTGQSYEQYF
-	-	TRBV18	TRBJ1-3	17	TGTGCCAGCTCACCAAGGGACCCGGGAGTTTGGGGAAACACCATATATTTT	CASSPRDPGVWGNTIYF
-	-	TRBV7-9	TRBJ2-7	15	TGTGCCAGCAGCTCCGAGCCGACAGGCTCCTACGAGCAGTACTTC	CASSSEPTGSYEQYF
-	-	TRBV19	TRBJ1-4	14	TGTGCCACTAAGATCGGGACGGTGGGTGAAAAACTGTTTTTT	CATKIGTVGEKLFF
-	-	TRBV19	TRBJ2-3	13	TGTGCCAGTAGTTCACAGGTCACAGATACGCAGTATTTT	CASSSQVTDTQYF
TRBD1	-	TRBV7-2	TRBJ1-2	14	TGTGCCAGCAGCCCCCCGGACAGGTCCTCAGGCTACACCTTC	CASSPPDRSSGYTF
TRBD2	-	TRBV9	TRBJ2-1	14	TGTGCCAGCAGCCCTTTAGCGGGAGGCAATGAGCAGTTCTTC	CASSPLAGGNEQFF
TRBD2	-	TRBV10-1	TRBJ2-1	18	TGCGCCAGCAGTGAGACCGGGGTGACTAGCGGGGCCTACAATGAGCAGTTCTTC	CASSETGVTSGAYNEQFF
-	-	TRBV6-5	TRBJ1-6	15	TGTGCCAGCAACATAGCGGGCCTTGTTAATTCACCCCTCCACTTT	CASNIAGLVNSPLHF